This entry is about one T cell receptor beta chain. The CDR3 is made up of 14 amino acids. With 8 bases clipped from V and 4 bases from J, the junction kept 7 bases outside the gene matches. Germline CDR1 reads ENHRY; CDR2 reads SYGVKD. Measured with immunoSEQ multiplex PCR; TCRdb has only the in-frame clones, and not every one. Of approximately 99,000 clones in the sample, about 96% were seen once. This entry is derived from a study of technical replicates of blood from a handful of donors. The sequence derives from a human donor in good health. Material for sequencing was T cells isolated from PBMCs. The rearrangement links TRBV10-3 to TRBJ2-5, with TRBD2 matching 10 bases. CDR3 in DNA: TGTGCCATCGGGGCGGAGCGGGAGGGAGAGACCCAGTACTTC. It encodes CAIGAEREGETQYF.